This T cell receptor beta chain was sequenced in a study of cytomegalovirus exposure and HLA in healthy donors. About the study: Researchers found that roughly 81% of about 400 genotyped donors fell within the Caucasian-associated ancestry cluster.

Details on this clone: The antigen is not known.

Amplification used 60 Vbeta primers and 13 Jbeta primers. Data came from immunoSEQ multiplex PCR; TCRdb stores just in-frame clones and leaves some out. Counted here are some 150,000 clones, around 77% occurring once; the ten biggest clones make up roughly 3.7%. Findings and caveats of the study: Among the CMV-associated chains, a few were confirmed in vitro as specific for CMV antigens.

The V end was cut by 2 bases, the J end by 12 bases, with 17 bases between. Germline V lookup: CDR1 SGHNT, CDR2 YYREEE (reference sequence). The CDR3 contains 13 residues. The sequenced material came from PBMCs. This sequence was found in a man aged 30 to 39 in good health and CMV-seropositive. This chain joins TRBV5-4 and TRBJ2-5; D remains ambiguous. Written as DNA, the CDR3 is TGTGCCAGCAGCTTTGGTGGGCTTCCCAATAAGTACTTC. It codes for CASSFGGLPNKYF. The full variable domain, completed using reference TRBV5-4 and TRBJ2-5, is ETGVTQSPTHLIKTRGQQVTLRCSSQSGHNTVSWYQQALGQGPQFIFQYYREEENGRGNFPPRFSGLQFPNYSSELNVNALELDDSALYLCASSFGGLPNKYFGPGTRLLVL.